The next 18 T cell receptor beta chains were all read from a single sample in a study of T-cell reconstitution after alpha-beta-depleted transplantation in children. Preparation of the TCRbeta library used unique molecular identifiers. TCRdb passed the PCR reads through MiXCR, listing each CDR3 protein once. Of roughly 590,000 distinct CDR3 sequences in the sample, approximately 16% were seen once. The sequencing here drew on PBMCs from the stem cell graft donor, taken from the stem cell graft. The receptors were gathered from a human donor who donated a stem cell graft to a child with acute myeloid leukemia.

This clonotype was recorded only once. CDR3 in amino acids: CASSLEVIQYF. DNA for the CDR3: TGTGCCAGCAGCTTAGAAGTCATTCAGTACTTC. The chain links TRBV7-2 to TRBJ2-4; the D is unclear. The CDR3 has 11 amino acids. V lost 1 base and J lost 9, with 4 bases in between. The germline gives CDR1 SGHTA, CDR2 FQGNSA.

The V gene is TRBV28, the J gene TRBJ1-6; D may be TRBD1 (6 bases). V was trimmed by 7 bases and J by 10 bases, leaving 17 bases between them. This CDR3 region has 14 residues. From germline, CDR1 is MDHEN and CDR2 SYDVKM. CDR3 sequence reads: CASNQQGIRSPLHF. In DNA form, the CDR3 reads TGTGCCAGCAACCAACAGGGAATTAGATCACCCCTCCACTTT.

There are many counts of this clonotype. The chain carries TRBV20-1 and TRBJ1-4; TRBD1 might be the D (5 bases). Germline V gene sequence: CDR1 DFQATT, CDR2 SNEGSKA (reference sequence). This CDR3 is 14 amino acids long. V lost 1 base, J lost 7 bases, and 13 bases lay in between. The CDR3 loop reads CSARAGGTREKLFF. For the CDR3, the DNA is TGCAGTGCTAGAGCCGGAGGGACGCGTGAAAAACTGTTTTTT.

In this sample, this clonotype turned up a few times. CDR3 sequence reads: CASSFTTGRRNEQFF. CDR3 nucleotide sequence: TGTGCCAGCAGTTTCACGACAGGGCGCCGCAATGAGCAGTTCTTC. The V and J genes are TRBV12-3 or TRBV12-4 and TRBJ2-1; 7 bases line up with TRBD1. This CDR3 spans 15 amino acids. Unmatched junction bases numbered 8, after V lost 3 bases and J lost 6 bases.

This clonotype was counted between two and nine times. The chain joins TRBV29-1 to TRBJ1-2; 7 bases are shared with TRBD1. CDR1 is SQVTM, CDR2 ANQGSEA, per germline. Trimming removed 6 bases from V and 7 bases from J; junction bases left unmatched: 14. The CDR3 is made up of 14 amino acids. The CDR3 loop is CSVARDRVEGGYTF. The CDR3 DNA reads as TGCAGCGTGGCCCGAGACAGGGTGGAGGGTGGCTACACCTTC. Full variable domain (outside the CDR3, taken from reference TRBV29-1 and TRBJ1-2): SAVISQKPSRDICQRGTSLTIQCQVDSQVTMMFWYRQQPGQSLTLIATANQGSEATYESGFVIDKFPISRPNLTFSTLTVSNMSPEDSSIYLCSVARDRVEGGYTFGSGTRLTVV.

This clonotype was counted only a few times. The chain recombines TRBV13 with TRBJ1-1, with D tentatively TRBD1 (5 bases). The CDR3 is 17 amino acids. CDR1 and CDR2 from the germline V gene are PRHDT and FYEKMQ (reference sequence). Trimming shortened V by 3 bases and J by 0 bases, and 17 bases separated the two germline ends. The chain's CDR3 is CASSFRTKGAMNTEAFF. The CDR3 DNA reads as TGTGCCAGCAGCTTTAGGACCAAAGGGGCAATGAACACTGAAGCTTTCTTT.

This clonotype was counted a few times. The genes are TRBV29-1 and TRBJ2-1, with TRBD1 matching over 8 bases. Trimming cost V 7 bases and J 0 bases; bases outside gene matches: 5. The germline gives CDR1 SQVTM, CDR2 ANQGSEA. The CDR3 consists of 14 residues. CDR3 DNA sequence: TGCAGCGCCGGACAGGGAAGCTCCTACAATGAGCAGTTCTTC. It translates to CSAGQGSSYNEQFF.

The table lists this clonotype with many counts. The chain uses TRBV29-1 and TRBJ2-5, with 10 bases matching TRBD1. Germline CDR1 SQVTM, CDR2 ANQGSEA. Losses at the gene ends were 5 bases for V and 4 bases for J; bases not matched to a gene: 7. The CDR3 extends over 14 amino acids. Written as DNA, the CDR3 is TGCAGCGTTCCCTTGGGACAGGGGCGAGAGACCCAGTACTTC. Translated, it gives CSVPLGQGRETQYF.

Ten or more counts support this clonotype. The J gene is TRBJ2-5, the V gene TRBV6-5, with 12 bases lining up with TRBD1. Germline V gives CDR1 MNHEY, CDR2 SVGAGI. The CDR3 is 16 amino acids. The junction had 4 bases not matched to a gene; V was cut back by 2 bases and J by 3 bases. The CDR3 loop reads CASSYIGTGGKETQYF. The CDR3 coding sequence is TGTGCCAGCAGTTACATTGGGACAGGGGGCAAAGAGACCCAGTACTTC.

This clonotype was picked up many times. V and J are TRBV24-1 and TRBJ1-2; 10 nucleotides align to TRBD1. After removal of 4 bases from V and 3 bases from J, the junction contained 4 bases not matched to a gene. The CDR3 runs to 15 residues. Germline V gene data show CDR1 as KGHDR and CDR2 as SFDVKD. In DNA, the CDR3 is TGTGCCACCAGTGAAGGGACAGGGGCGTACTATGGCTACACCTTC. Encoded protein: CATSEGTGAYYGYTF.

This clonotype was picked up a small number of times. This chain links TRBV21-1 with TRBJ2-1; the table assigns TRBD2, which was not confirmed against the DNA. TRBV21-1 is tagged as a pseudogene. CDR3 length: 18 amino acids. The CDR3 sequence is CASKRQQLGLSHYNEQFF. The CDR3 DNA follows: TGTGCCAGCAAACGGCAACAGTTGGGACTATCCCACTACAATGAGCAGTTCTTC.

This clonotype was counted ten times or more. The V call is TRBV10-3, the J call TRBJ2-7, with D hard to call. The ends were cut back, 2 bases at V and 1 base at J, with 24 bases in the middle. CDR1 is ENHRY, CDR2 SYGVKD, per germline. This CDR3 region has 19 residues. The CDR3 nucleotides read TGTGCCATCAGTGAGAGGAATTATGGGCGAGATCAACGGTCCTACGAGCAGTACTTC. It codes for CAISERNYGRDQRSYEQYF.

The table lists this clonotype with a few counts. V is TRBV28 and J is TRBJ1-2; maybe TRBD1 (5 bases). This CDR3 region has 15 residues. Germline V gene sequence: CDR1 MDHEN, CDR2 SYDVKM. V lost 6 bases and J lost 2, with 16 bases in between. CDR3 region: CASRLSGTENYGYTF. The DNA for the CDR3 is TGTGCCAGCAGGTTGTCTGGGACGGAGAACTATGGCTACACCTTC.

This clonotype was seen repeatedly, ten times or more. V usage is TRBV29-1 and J usage is TRBJ1-1, with 7 bases matching TRBD1. J was trimmed by 8 bases and V by 7 bases; bases with no gene match: 7. This CDR3 region has 11 residues. Germline CDR1 reads SQVTM; CDR2 reads ANQGSEA. The DNA of the CDR3 is TGCAGCGCCTCGACAGGGACCGAAGCTTTCTTT. Its translation is CSASTGTEAFF.

This clonotype was seen ten or more times. The gene calls are TRBV29-1 and TRBJ2-7, with 7 bases matching TRBD1. Germline trimming cut 1 base from V and 2 bases from J; bases unmatched to any gene: 5. Per germline, CDR1 SQVTM and CDR2 ANQGSEA. This CDR3 is 14 amino acids long. The CDR3, as DNA: TGCAGCGTTGAAGGGACAGGCGGTACCTACGAGCAGTACTTC. This translates into CSVEGTGGTYEQYF.

This clonotype came up a few times. No conserved phenylalanine or tryptophan is present at the end of the CDR3, so a read error is the likely explanation. The DNA is left out, because the CDR3 cannot be placed on it with certainty; the CDR3 is given as TCRdb lists it. V is TRBV21-1 and J is TRBJ2-7; whether TRBD1, the table's D call, matches the DNA was not checked. TRBV21-1 represents a pseudogene. From its first to its last residue, the CDR3 has 10 amino acids. CDR3 loop: CASSIHGHQD.

This clonotype was counted between two and nine times. The chain recombines TRBV6-1 with TRBJ1-2; D is undetermined. The V gene lost 2 bases and the J gene lost 4 bases, with 8 bases spanning the gap. CDR3 size: 13 residues. Germline lookup yields CDR1 MNHNS and CDR2 SASEGT. CDR3 in amino acids: CASSERETYGYTF. In DNA, the CDR3 is TGTGCCAGCAGTGAAAGGGAGACCTATGGCTACACCTTC.

Notes on this clonotype: This may arise from a read error, as a much more abundant clone is one base away. CDR3 in amino acids: CSASDPTQGNTEAFF. The CDR3 nucleotides are TGCAGTGCTAGCGATCCCACACAGGGGAACACTGAAGCTTTCTTT. The chain recombines TRBV20-1 with TRBJ1-1, with D tentatively TRBD1 (6 bases). Per germline, CDR1 DFQATT and CDR2 SNEGSKA (reference sequence). This CDR3 region has 15 residues. V dropped 3 bases and J dropped 1 base, with 15 bases sitting between them.